The sample holds one count of the clone carrying this T cell receptor beta chain. People in the exposed group encountered a COVID-19 case within 2 weeks before entering the study. These data come from a study of blood T cell repertoires in COVID-19. Measured with immunoSEQ multiplex PCR; TCRdb has only the in-frame clones, and not every one. The top ten clones hold 0.95% to 1.1% of a sample with fewer than 350,000 clones, roughly 86% of them seen once. Per the germline V gene, CDR1 is LNHNV and CDR2 is YYDKDF (reference sequence). The CDR3 has 13 residues. Trimming removed 3 bases from V and 7 bases from J, with 12 bases in between.

The sequenced sample consisted of PBMCs or T cells enriched from blood (not recorded which). The TCR originated in a woman younger than 45 who had been exposed to COVID-19. The V gene is TRBV15, the J gene TRBJ1-1, with D hard to call. The CDR3 coding sequence is TGTGCCACCAGCAGGGAAACACGGGTTGAAGCTTTCTTT. Its translation: CATSRETRVEAFF.